This entry lists 8 T cell receptor beta chains sequenced from one sample in a study of cytomegalovirus exposure and HLA in healthy donors. The PCR had 60 Vbeta and 13 Jbeta primers. The data were produced by immunoSEQ multiplex PCR, yet TCRdb's version contains in-frame clones alone and is incomplete. The sample yields around 160,000 clones, approximately 67% seen once. The sequenced material came from PBMCs. These receptors all stem from a woman between 18 and 30 years old in good health and CMV-seropositive.

The rearrangement uses TRBV5-1 and TRBJ2-5, with D possibly TRBD2 on 5 matching bases. This CDR3 spans 14 amino acids. Germline-derived CDR1 and CDR2 are SGHRS and YFSETQ. Trimming shortened V by 4 bases and J by 3 bases, and 13 bases separated the two germline ends. CDR3 coding DNA: TGCGCCAGCAGCCGCTATCGGGGTGAAGAGACCCAGTACTTC. As protein: CASSRYRGEETQYF.

Worth noting for this clone: Germline is not matched at one junction end, which may reflect a read error. In nucleotides, the CDR3 is TGTGCTAGCAGCCGGGACAGGGAGGAAAAACTGTTTTTT. It yields the protein CASSRDREEKLFF. The chain joins TRBV7-7 to TRBJ1-4, with TRBD1 matching over 9 bases. Germline V gene lookup returns CDR1 SSHAT and CDR2 FNYEAQ (reference sequence). This CDR3 has 13 residues.

The genes are TRBV5-6 and TRBJ2-1, with a tentative D call TRBD1 (6 bases). The germline V gene encodes CDR1 SGHDT and CDR2 YYEEEE. The CDR3 is 14 residues long. Deletions cut 4 bases from V and 9 bases from J, with 17 bases between. CDR3 nucleotide sequence: TGTGCCAGCAGCGCGTTAACAGGGTACCCTGAGCAGTTCTTC. It is translated as CASSALTGYPEQFF. Full variable domain (outside the CDR3, taken from reference TRBV5-6 and TRBJ2-1): DAGVTQSPTHLIKTRGQQVTLRCSPKSGHDTVSWYQQALGQGPQFIFQYYEEEERQRGNFPDRFSGHQFPNYSSELNVNALLLGDSALYLCASSALTGYPEQFFGPGTRLTVL.

V usage is TRBV19 and J usage is TRBJ1-6; a weak D match, TRBD1 (6 bases). Trimming removed 5 bases at V and 13 bases at J, with 15 bases between. The CDR3 runs to 13 residues. CDR1 and CDR2 (germline): LNHDA, SQIVND (reference sequence). The CDR3 is CASSGITGFPLHF. CDR3 bases: TGTGCCAGTAGTGGAATAACAGGGTTCCCCCTCCACTTT. Full variable domain (missing parts from reference TRBV19 and TRBJ1-6): DGGITQSPKYLFRKEGQNVTLSCEQNLNHDAMYWYRQDPGQGLRLIYYSQIVNDFQKGDIAEGYSVSREKKESFPLTVTSAQKNPTAFYLCASSGITGFPLHFGNGTRLTVT.

This chain joins TRBV5-4 and TRBJ1-5, with TRBD1 as a possible D gene (5 bases). The CDR3 is made up of 12 amino acids. CDR1 and CDR2 (germline): SGHNT, YYREEE (reference sequence). V dropped 0 bases and J dropped 15 bases, with 13 bases sitting between them. Here the CDR3 reads CASSLDGGEWHF. CDR3 DNA: TGTGCCAGCAGCTTGGATGGGGGGGAATGGCATTTT.

This clone was counted a few times. The V gene is TRBV5-1, the J gene TRBJ2-7; the match to TRBD2 covers 9 bases. The V gene end was trimmed by 4 bases and the J gene end by 0 bases; junction bases not matched to a gene: 5. The CDR3 covers 15 residues. Germline CDR1 reads SGHRS; CDR2 reads YFSETQ. Here the CDR3 reads CASSPISGSSYEQYF. The CDR3, as DNA: TGCGCCAGCAGCCCGATTAGCGGGAGCTCCTACGAGCAGTACTTC. Filled out from reference TRBV5-1 and TRBJ2-7, the complete variable domain reads KAGVTQTPRYLIKTRGQQVTLSCSPISGHRSVSWYQQTPGQGLQFLFEYFSETQRNKGNFPGRFSGRQFSNSRSEMNVSTLELGDSALYLCASSPISGSSYEQYFGPGTRLTVT.

V is TRBV19 and J is TRBJ2-1; TRBD2 is a possible D gene (7 bases). Trimming pared 1 base from V and 3 bases from J, leaving 13 bases between. CDR1 is LNHDA, CDR2 SQIVND, per germline (reference sequence). This CDR3 contains 16 residues. CDR3 DNA sequence: TGTGCCAGTAGTATAGGTTGGGGGGGCAGCTACAATGAGCAGTTCTTC. The encoded protein is CASSIGWGGSYNEQFF.

This chain uses TRBV9 with TRBJ1-2; weak D call: TRBD1 (6 bases). The germline gives CDR1 SGDLS, CDR2 YYNGEE. Trimming pared 8 bases from V and 2 bases from J, leaving 13 bases between. CDR3 size: 13 residues. CDR3 amino acids: CASSTGANYGYTF. CDR3 sequence (DNA): TGTGCCAGTTCGACAGGCGCCAACTATGGCTACACCTTC.